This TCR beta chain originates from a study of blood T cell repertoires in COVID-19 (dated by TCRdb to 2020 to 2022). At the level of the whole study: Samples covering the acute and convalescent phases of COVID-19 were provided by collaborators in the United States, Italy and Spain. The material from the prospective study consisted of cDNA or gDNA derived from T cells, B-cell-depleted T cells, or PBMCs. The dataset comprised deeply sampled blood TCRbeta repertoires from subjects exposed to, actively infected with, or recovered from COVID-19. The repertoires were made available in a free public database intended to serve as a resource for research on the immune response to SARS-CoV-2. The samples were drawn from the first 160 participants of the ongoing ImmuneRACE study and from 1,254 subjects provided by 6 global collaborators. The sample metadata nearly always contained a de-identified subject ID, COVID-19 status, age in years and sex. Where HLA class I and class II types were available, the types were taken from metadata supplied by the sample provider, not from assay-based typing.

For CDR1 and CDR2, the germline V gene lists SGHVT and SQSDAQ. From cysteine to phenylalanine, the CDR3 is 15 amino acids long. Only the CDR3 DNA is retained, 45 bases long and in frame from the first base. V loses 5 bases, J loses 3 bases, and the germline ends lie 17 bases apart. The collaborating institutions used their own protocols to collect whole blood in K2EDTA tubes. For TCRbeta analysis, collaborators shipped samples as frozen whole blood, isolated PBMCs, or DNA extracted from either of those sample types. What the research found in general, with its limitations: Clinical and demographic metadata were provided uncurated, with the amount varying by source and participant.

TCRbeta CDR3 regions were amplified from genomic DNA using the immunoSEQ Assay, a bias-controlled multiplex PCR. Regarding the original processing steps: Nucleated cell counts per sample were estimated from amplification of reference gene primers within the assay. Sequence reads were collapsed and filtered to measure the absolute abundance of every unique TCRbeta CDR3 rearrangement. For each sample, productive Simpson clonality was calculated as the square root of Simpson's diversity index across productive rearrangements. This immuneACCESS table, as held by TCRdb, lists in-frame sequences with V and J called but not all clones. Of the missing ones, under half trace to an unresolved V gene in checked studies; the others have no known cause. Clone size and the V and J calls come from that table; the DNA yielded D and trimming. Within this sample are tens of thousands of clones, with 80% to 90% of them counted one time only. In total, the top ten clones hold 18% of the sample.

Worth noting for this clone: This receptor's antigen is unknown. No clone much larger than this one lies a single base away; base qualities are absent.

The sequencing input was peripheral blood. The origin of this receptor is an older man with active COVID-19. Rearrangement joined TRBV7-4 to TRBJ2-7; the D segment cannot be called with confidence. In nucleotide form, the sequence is TGTGCCAGCAGCCCCGCTGAGAATACCCTCTACGAGCAGTACTTC. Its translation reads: CASSPAENTLYEQYF.